Listed below are T cell receptor beta chains from one sample, sequenced in a study of blood T cell repertoires in COVID-19. TCRdb's copy holds only in-frame clones and misses some; the assay was immunoSEQ multiplex PCR. This sample has 52,000 or so clones, with approximately 85% found just once. The sequencing input was peripheral blood. Receptor source: a human donor in a cohort sampled during active COVID-19. CDR3s include the opening cysteine and the closing phenylalanine or tryptophan. The D gene is left open where the match is weak. Where a row states a size, it is once, few, many or the class of an expanded clone; other rows omit it.

clone_size d_call j_call v_call cdr3_nt cdr3_aa
. . TRBJ2-7 TRBV5-1 TGCGCCAGCAGCTTGTTTTTCGGGTCCTACGAGCAGTACTTC CASSLFFGSYEQYF
. . TRBJ1-5 TRBV19 TGTGCCAGTAGTTTAAGGGAGAATCAGCCCCAGCATTTT CASSLRENQPQHF
once TRBD2 TRBJ2-1 TRBV12-3/TRBV12-4 TGTGCCAGCAGAGGACTAGCGAACAATGAGCAGTTCTTC CASRGLANNEQFF
once . TRBJ2-5 TRBV7-8 TGTGCCAGCAGTGGCCCCTCCCCCGAGACCCAGTACTTC CASSGPSPETQYF
. . TRBJ2-5 TRBV9 TGTGCCAGCAGCGTAGGGACAGCCCAAGAGACCCAGTACTTC CASSVGTAQETQYF
. TRBD2 TRBJ2-7 TRBV19 TGTGCCAGTAAGTGGCGGGAGCGTTCCTACGAGCAGTACTTC CASKWRERSYEQYF
. TRBD2 TRBJ2-3 TRBV30 TGTGCCTGGAGTCCCCGGGGGGGGACAGATACGCAGTATTTT CAWSPRGGTDTQYF
. TRBD1 TRBJ2-3 TRBV28 TGTGCCAGCAGTTACCTAGGACAGGGGATAGGAGATACGCAGTATTTT CASSYLGQGIGDTQYF
once TRBD1 TRBJ2-5 TRBV6-2/TRBV6-3 TGTGCCAGCAGTTACTGGGACAGGGGAGGGGAGACCCAGTACTTC CASSYWDRGGETQYF
. TRBD2 TRBJ2-2 TRBV7-9 TGTGCCAGCAGCTCGACTAGCCGGATCGCCGGGGAGCTGTTTTTT CASSSTSRIAGELFF
few TRBD2 TRBJ2-1 TRBV5-1 TGCGCCAGCAGCAGGACGACTAGCGGGAGCTACAATGAGCAGTTCTTC CASSRTTSGSYNEQFF
. . TRBJ2-1 TRBV4-1 TGCGCCAGCAGCCAAGATTCGGCGGGGAATTTCTACAATGAGCAGTTCTTC CASSQDSAGNFYNEQFF
. . TRBJ2-1 TRBV9 TGTGCCAGCAGCTTAGGGTTCCGGACTGACACCTACAATGAGCAGTTCTTC CASSLGFRTDTYNEQFF
. . TRBJ2-5 TRBV5-1 TGCGCCAGCAGCTTGTTTCCGGGCCAAGAGACCCAGTACTTC CASSLFPGQETQYF
. . TRBJ1-1 TRBV30 TGTGCCTGGCGGAGGTTGACTGAAGCTTTCTTT CAWRRLTEAFF
. . TRBJ1-3 TRBV19 TGTGCCAGTAGTGCGGTTTCTGGAAACACCATATATTTT CASSAVSGNTIYF
. TRBD2 TRBJ2-7 TRBV14 TGTGCCAGCAGCCAACTAGCGGGCTTCTACGAGCAGTACTTC CASSQLAGFYEQYF
. . TRBJ2-1 TRBV28 TGTGCCAGCAGACCCTCCGGGGGATACAATGAGCAGTTCTTC CASRPSGGYNEQFF
. TRBD2 TRBJ2-7 TRBV23-1 TGCGCCAGCGCCGAAGATTCGACTAGCGCCACCAGGAGCTACGAGCAGTACTTC CASAEDSTSATRSYEQYF
. . TRBJ2-1 TRBV11-3 TGTGCCAGCAGCCGTAGCGGTTACAATGAGCAGTTCTTC CASSRSGYNEQFF
. . TRBJ1-5 TRBV28 TGTGCCAGCAGGAGGGGTCAGGGGCGCTTAGGCAATCAGCCCCAGCATTTT CASRRGQGRLGNQPQHF
once TRBD1 TRBJ1-4 TRBV28 TGTGCCAGCAGTTCGTCCGGGACAGGGGTTAATGAAAAACTGTTTTTT CASSSSGTGVNEKLFF